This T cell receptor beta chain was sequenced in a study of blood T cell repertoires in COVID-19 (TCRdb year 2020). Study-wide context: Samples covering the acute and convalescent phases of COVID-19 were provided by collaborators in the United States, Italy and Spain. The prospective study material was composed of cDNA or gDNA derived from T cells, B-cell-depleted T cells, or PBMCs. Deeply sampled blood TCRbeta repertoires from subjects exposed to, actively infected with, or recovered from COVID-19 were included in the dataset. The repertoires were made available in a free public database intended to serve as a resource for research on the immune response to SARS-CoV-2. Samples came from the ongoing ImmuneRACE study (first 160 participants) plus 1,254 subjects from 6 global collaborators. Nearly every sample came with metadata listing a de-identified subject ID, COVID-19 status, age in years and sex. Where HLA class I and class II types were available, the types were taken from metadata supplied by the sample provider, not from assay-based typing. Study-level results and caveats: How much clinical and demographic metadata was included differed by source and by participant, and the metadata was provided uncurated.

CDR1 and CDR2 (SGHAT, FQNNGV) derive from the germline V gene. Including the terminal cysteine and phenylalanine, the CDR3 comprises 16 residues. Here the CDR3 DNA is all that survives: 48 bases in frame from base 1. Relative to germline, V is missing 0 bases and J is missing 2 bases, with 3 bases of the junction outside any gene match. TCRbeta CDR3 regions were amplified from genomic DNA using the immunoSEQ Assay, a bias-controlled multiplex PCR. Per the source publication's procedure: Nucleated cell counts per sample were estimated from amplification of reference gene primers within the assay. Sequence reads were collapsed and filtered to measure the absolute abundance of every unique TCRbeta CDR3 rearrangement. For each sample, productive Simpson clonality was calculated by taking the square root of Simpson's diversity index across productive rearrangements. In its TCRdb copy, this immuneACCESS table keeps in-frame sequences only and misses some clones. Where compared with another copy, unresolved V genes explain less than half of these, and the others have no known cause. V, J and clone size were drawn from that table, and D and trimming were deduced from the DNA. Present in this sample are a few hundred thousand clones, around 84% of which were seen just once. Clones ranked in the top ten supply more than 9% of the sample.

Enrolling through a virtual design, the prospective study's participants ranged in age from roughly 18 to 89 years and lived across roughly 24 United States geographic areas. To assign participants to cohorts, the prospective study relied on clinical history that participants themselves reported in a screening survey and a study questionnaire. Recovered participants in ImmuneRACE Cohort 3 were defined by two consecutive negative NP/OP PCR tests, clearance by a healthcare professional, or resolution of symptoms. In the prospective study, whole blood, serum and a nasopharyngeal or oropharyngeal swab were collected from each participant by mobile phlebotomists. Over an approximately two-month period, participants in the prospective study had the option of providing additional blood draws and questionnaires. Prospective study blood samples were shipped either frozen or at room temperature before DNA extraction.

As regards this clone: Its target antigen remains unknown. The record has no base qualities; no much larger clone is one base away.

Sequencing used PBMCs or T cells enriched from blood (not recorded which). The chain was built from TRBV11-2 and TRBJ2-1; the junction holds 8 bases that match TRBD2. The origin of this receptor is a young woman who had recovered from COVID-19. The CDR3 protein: CASSLEGSGAYNEQFF. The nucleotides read TGTGCCAGCAGCTTAGAGGGTAGCGGGGCCTACAATGAGCAGTTCTTC.